This TCR beta chain was recovered during a study of radiotherapy plus CTLA-4 blockade in lung cancer. Study background: Disease control was achieved by 31% of patients, and objective responses by 18%.

Only in-frame clones appear in the TCRdb table, and some are missing; sequencing was by immunoSEQ multiplex PCR. The table records tens of thousands of clones, about 72% of them present only once. Germline V gene data show CDR1 as SGHDT and CDR2 as YYEEEE. V lost 2 bases to trimming and J lost 4 bases, with 7 bases between them. The CDR3 consists of 13 residues. Comment on this clone: Antigen specificity is unknown.

Study-level results: Expansion in blood of tumor-derived TCR clones was seen after radiotherapy plus ipilimumab.

The clonotype comes from a human donor with non-small cell lung cancer who had stable disease on radiotherapy plus ipilimumab. The chain is built from TRBV5-6 and TRBJ1-5; D ambiguous. Specimen: peripheral blood, collected from a patient treated with radiotherapy plus ipilimumab. This CDR3 reads CASSLGRNQPQHF. DNA for the CDR3: TGTGCCAGCAGCTTAGGCAGGAATCAGCCCCAGCATTTT.